The T cell receptor beta chain under discussion was sequenced for a study of CD8+ T cells in alopecia areata. CD4+ and CD8+ T cells were sorted from PBMCs. Study-level results: Clonality in lesional scalp, especially alopecia totalis/universalis, exceeded that of normal scalp.

About this clone: Its antigen is still unknown.

Sequencing relied on a cDNA template that was reverse transcribed from extracted RNA. Sequenced by immunoSEQ multiplex PCR; TCRdb stores in-frame clones only, minus some. The sample contains roughly 130,000 clones, 45% to 65% of which appear only once. The CDR3 has 13 residues. The V gene lost 0 bases and the J gene lost 5 bases, with 8 bases spanning the gap. In germline, CDR1 is SGDLS, CDR2 YYNGEE. The receptor comes from a human donor with alopecia areata. Source: CD4+ T cells sorted from blood, taken at week 0. The chain employs TRBV9 and TRBJ2-5, with D unresolved. CDR3 sequence: CASSVEDFETQYF. The CDR3 DNA follows: TGTGCCAGCAGCGTAGAGGATTTCGAGACCCAGTACTTC. The full variable domain, its missing parts supplied by reference TRBV9 and TRBJ2-5, is DSGVTQTPKHLITATGQRVTLRCSPRSGDLSVYWYQQSLDQGLQFLIQYYNGEERAKGNILERFSAQQFPDLHSELNLSSLELGDSALYFCASSVEDFETQYFGPGTRLLVL.